The 27 T cell receptor beta chains listed next were all sequenced from one sample in a study of T cell responses to AZD1222 COVID-19 vaccine. TCRdb keeps only in-frame clones here, not all; method: immunoSEQ multiplex PCR. The sample has under 170,000 clones, roughly 90% seen once. The sequencing here drew on peripheral blood, taken 28 days after the second AZD1222 dose. The receptor set was obtained from an adult who received the AZD1222 COVID-19 vaccine.

CDR3 residues: CASSSVSQSANYGYTF. DNA of the CDR3: TGTGCCAGCAGCTCAGTCAGTCAGTCAGCTAACTATGGCTACACCTTC. The V gene is TRBV5-4, the J gene TRBJ1-2, with unresolved D. There are 16 residues in the CDR3. In germline, CDR1 is SGHNT, CDR2 YYREEE (reference sequence). Trimming removed 3 bases at V and 0 bases at J, with 15 bases between.

This clone has a single count. The V and J genes are TRBV5-5 and TRBJ1-6, with D possibly being TRBD1 (6 bases). The V gene's germline CDR1 is SGHKS and CDR2 YYEKEE (reference sequence). The V gene lost 0 bases and the J gene lost 6 bases, with 13 bases spanning the gap. This CDR3 has 16 amino acids. The CDR3 here is CASSLVQGTFNSPLHF. The CDR3 DNA is TGTGCCAGCAGCTTGGTACAAGGGACATTTAATTCACCCCTCCACTTT.

The chain has TRBV6-1 and TRBJ1-5; D may be TRBD1 (6 bases). CDR3 length: 15 residues. CDR1 and CDR2 from the germline V gene are MNHNS and SASEGT. Trimming stripped 1 base from V and 4 bases from J, with 11 bases between. Here the CDR3 reads CASSEVQGGNQPQHF. CDR3 in DNA: TGTGCCAGCAGTGAAGTACAGGGAGGTAATCAGCCCCAGCATTTT.

The chain couples TRBV6-2 or TRBV6-3 to TRBJ1-2; a weak D match, TRBD1 (5 bases). Germline assignment: CDR1 MNHEY and CDR2 SVGEGT. This CDR3 contains 13 residues. V shed 3 bases and J shed 3 bases, with 8 bases lying between them. CDR3 bases: TGTGCCAGCAGTTATGACAGCCACTATGGCTACACCTTC. Translation gives CASSYDSHYGYTF.

This clone was detected only a few times. This chain connects TRBV13 to TRBJ2-7; 9 nucleotides align to TRBD2. Trimming took 0 bases from V and 7 from J; bases not matched to a gene: 7. Germline V CDR1 and CDR2: PRHDT, FYEKMQ (reference sequence). This CDR3 is built from 15 residues. CDR3 sequence (DNA): TGTGCCAGCAGCTTAGGTGCGGGAGGGCCGCGAGAGCAGTACTTC. It specifies CASSLGAGGPREQYF.

CDR3 sequence: CASSTRPWGTGELFF. In DNA, the CDR3 is TGTGCCAGCAGTACCCGACCCTGGGGCACCGGGGAGCTGTTTTTT. The rearrangement links TRBV27 to TRBJ2-2, with D unclear. Trimming stripped 5 bases from V and 4 bases from J, with 14 bases between. Germline lookup yields CDR1 MNHEY and CDR2 SMNVEV (reference sequence). The CDR3 covers 15 residues.

V and J are TRBV19 and TRBJ2-2; TRBD1 is a possible D gene (6 bases). CDR3 length equals 15 residues. From germline, CDR1 is LNHDA and CDR2 SQIVND (reference sequence). V lost 2 bases and J 1 base, leaving 8 bases between the germline ends. This CDR3 reads CASSIRGMNTGELFF. Here the CDR3 DNA reads TGTGCCAGTAGTATAAGGGGGATGAACACCGGGGAGCTGTTTTTT.

This clone appeared a few times. This chain links TRBV4-3 with TRBJ1-4, with no clear D. This CDR3 is built from 17 residues. Trimming took 0 bases from V and 0 from J, leaving 11 bases between them. Germline assignment: CDR1 LGHNA and CDR2 YSLEER. As DNA, the CDR3 is TGCGCCAGCAGCCAAGAACATTCCACTGCAACTAATGAAAAACTGTTTTTT. Translation: CASSQEHSTATNEKLFF.

The rearrangement uses TRBV24-1 and TRBJ2-1; no reliable D call. V lost 6 bases to trimming and J lost 4 bases, with 9 bases between them. This CDR3 region has 13 residues. The germline gives CDR1 KGHDR, CDR2 SFDVKD. The CDR3 reads CATSLQSYNEQFF. Written as DNA, the CDR3 is TGTGCCACCAGTTTACAGTCTTACAATGAGCAGTTCTTC.

This clone has only a few counts. J is TRBJ1-1 and V is TRBV11-3; 10 bases line up with TRBD1. The CDR3 contains 14 residues. Per germline, CDR1 SGHNT and CDR2 YENEEA. J gave up 8 bases and V 5 bases, and 8 bases lay outside the gene matches. The CDR3 DNA reads TGTGCCAGCAGCCGCGACAGGGGGCCGGGAGAAGCTTTCTTT. This codes for CASSRDRGPGEAFF.

J is TRBJ2-3 and V is TRBV5-1, with 9 bases fitting TRBD2. The V and J ends lost 0 bases and 4 bases, in that order; junction bases with no gene match: 3. There are 15 residues in the CDR3. Germline CDR1 SGHRS, CDR2 YFSETQ. Here the CDR3 reads CASSLVAGGADTQYF. The CDR3 nucleotides are TGCGCCAGCAGCTTGGTCGCGGGAGGGGCAGATACGCAGTATTTT.

The chain carries TRBV28 and TRBJ1-5, with D possibly being TRBD1 (6 bases). V lost 1 base and J 5 bases, leaving 12 bases between the germline ends. Germline assignment: CDR1 MDHEN and CDR2 SYDVKM. The CDR3 is 15 residues long. DNA for the CDR3: TGTGCCAGCAGTTTATACAGGGCACGATATCAGCCCCAGCATTTT. Protein: CASSLYRARYQPQHF.

This chain joins TRBV29-1 and TRBJ2-7, with TRBD1 as a possible D gene (6 bases). This CDR3 has 11 amino acids. Trimming cost V 7 bases and J 3 bases, with 10 bases left between them. Germline CDR1 SQVTM, CDR2 ANQGSEA. The CDR3 loop is CSAEGGYEQYF. DNA for the CDR3: TGCAGCGCCGAAGGGGGCTACGAGCAGTACTTC.

The V gene is TRBV19, the J gene TRBJ2-7; TRBD2 aligns across 7 bases. Germline-derived CDR1 and CDR2 are LNHDA and SQIVND (reference sequence). This CDR3 spans 11 amino acids. V gave up 10 bases and J gave up 6 bases; unmatched junction bases: 6. CDR3: CATRTSSEQYF. CDR3 nucleotide sequence: TGTGCCACCCGGACTAGTAGCGAGCAGTACTTC.

CDR3 DNA sequence: TGTGCCAGCAGCGCCCAAGGCGGGAGGGCTTATGAGCAGTACTTC. The encoded protein is CASSAQGGRAYEQYF. This chain uses TRBV3-1 (or the pseudogene TRBV3-2) with TRBJ2-7, with 9 positions matching TRBD2. The V and J ends lost 5 bases and 7 bases, in that order; junction bases with no gene match: 12. This CDR3 comprises 15 residues. Per the germline V gene, CDR1 is LGHDT and CDR2 is YNNKEL (reference sequence).

As DNA, the CDR3 is TGTGCCAGCAGCCTGGGGCCTTCTAGCACAGATACGCAGTATTTT. Translation: CASSLGPSSTDTQYF. V usage is TRBV2 and J usage is TRBJ2-3; D possibly corresponds to TRBD1 (5 bases). The germline V gene has CDR1 SNHLY and CDR2 FYNNEI. This CDR3 is built from 15 residues. V was clipped by 6 bases and J by 0 bases, with 13 bases between them.

CDR3 sequence (DNA): TGTGCCAGCAGTCCCGCAGGGCCCGATACGCAGTATTTT. The encoded protein is CASSPAGPDTQYF. This chain connects TRBV12-3 or TRBV12-4 to TRBJ2-3, with a tentative D call TRBD1 (5 bases). V lost 5 bases to trimming and J lost 6 bases, with 12 bases between them. The CDR3 loop spans 13 amino acids.

This chain uses TRBV7-9 with TRBJ2-7, with D uncertain. CDR3 size: 15 residues. Looked up from germline, CDR1 is SEHNR and CDR2 is FQNEAQ (reference sequence). Trimming shortened V by 5 bases and J by 6 bases, and 20 bases separated the two germline ends. In DNA, the CDR3 is TGTGCCAGCAGCCTTAGTTCTGGGGTTTCAGGCGAGCAGTACTTC. It translates to CASSLSSGVSGEQYF.

The V and J genes are TRBV4-3 and TRBJ2-1, with 13 positions matching TRBD2. Germline V lookup: CDR1 LGHNA, CDR2 YSLEER. The CDR3 is 17 residues long. The junction had 6 bases not matched to a gene; V was cut back by 0 bases and J by 7 bases. The CDR3 bases are TGCGCCAGCAGCCAAGAACTAGCGGGAGGGCCGGGGAATGAGCAGTTCTTC. Its translation is CASSQELAGGPGNEQFF.

This clone has just one count. The chain combines TRBV20-1 with TRBJ1-3, with 8 bases matching TRBD1. Germline CDR1 DFQATT, CDR2 SNEGSKA (reference sequence). Trimming took 3 bases from V and 0 from J; bases not matched to a gene: 10. CDR3 length equals 17 residues. CDR3 bases: TGCAGTGCTAGTAGAGCCGGGACAGGCATCTCTGGAAACACCATATATTTT. This sequence encodes CSASRAGTGISGNTIYF.

V is TRBV27 and J is TRBJ1-4; 10 positions agree with TRBD1. The J segment lost 5 bases and the V segment lost 3 bases, leaving 3 bases of the junction unmatched. CDR1 MNHEY and CDR2 SMNVEV come from the germline V gene (reference sequence). This CDR3 contains 15 residues. CDR3 protein: CASSFWGQGNEKLFF. In DNA form, the CDR3 reads TGTGCCAGCAGTTTCTGGGGACAGGGGAATGAAAAACTGTTTTTT.

This clone was counted between two and nine times. The rearrangement uses TRBV18 and TRBJ1-2; 9 bases are a match to TRBD1. This CDR3 is built from 14 residues. Trimming took 5 bases from V and 4 from J; bases not matched to a gene: 5. Germline V gives CDR1 KGHSH, CDR2 LQKENI. CDR3 bases: TGTGCCAGCTCATCGGGACAGGGCCCCTATGGCTACACCTTC. It is translated as CASSSGQGPYGYTF.

The chain joins TRBV10-1 to TRBJ2-5, with 7 bases aligning to TRBD1. Trimming at V came to 5 bases and at J to 3 bases, leaving 6 bases not matched to a gene. Germline V gene data show CDR1 as WNHNN and CDR2 as SYGVQD (reference sequence). This CDR3 contains 14 residues. The CDR3 DNA is TGCGCCAGCAGTTCCATCGACAGGGAAGAGACCCAGTACTTC. This encodes CASSSIDREETQYF.

The V call is TRBV18, the J call TRBJ1-3; unclear D gene. Germline assignment: CDR1 KGHSH and CDR2 LQKENI. Trimming removed 3 bases from V and 0 bases from J, with 15 bases in between. CDR3 length equals 17 residues. For the CDR3, the DNA is TGTGCCAGCTCACCTGAGAGGGCAGGATACTCTGGAAACACCATATATTTT. It specifies CASSPERAGYSGNTIYF.

In DNA form, the CDR3 reads TGTGCCACCAGGATGGACGCCGGGGCCACTGAAGCTTTCTTT. It translates to CATRMDAGATEAFF. The chain links TRBV24-1 to TRBJ1-1; D is possibly TRBD1 (5 bases). The CDR3 covers 14 residues. CDR1 KGHDR and CDR2 SFDVKD come from the germline V gene. The V end lost 7 bases, the J end lost 4 bases, and 15 bases lay between the germline ends.

The V gene is TRBV10-3, the J gene TRBJ2-7; 7 nucleotides agree with TRBD1. This CDR3 region has 13 residues. V shed 6 bases, J shed 2 bases, and the junction held 4 bases outside the gene matches. CDR1 and CDR2 (germline): ENHRY, SYGVKD. The CDR3 here is CAIRGTEPYEQYF. CDR3 bases: TGTGCCATCAGGGGGACAGAGCCCTACGAGCAGTACTTC.

V gene TRBV24-1 combines with J gene TRBJ2-1; the D gene is possibly TRBD1 (5 bases). This CDR3 contains 14 residues. The germline V gene has CDR1 KGHDR and CDR2 SFDVKD. The germline V and J ends were trimmed by 7 bases and 5 bases, with 14 bases remaining between them. CDR3: CATRAAGPNNEQFF. The CDR3 coding sequence is TGTGCCACCAGGGCTGCAGGGCCCAACAATGAGCAGTTCTTC.